There are a few counts of the clone carrying this TCR beta chain. This sample was taken from a study of T cells in Graves' hyperthyroidism and ophthalmopathy. RNA transcripts served as the template for amplifying TCR beta CDR3 regions. HTBI primers were the set used in a first-round RT-PCR of the TCR CDR3. TCRdb reprocessed the multiplex PCR reads with MiXCR, giving one entry per CDR3 protein. Among around 690,000 distinct CDR3 sequences listed, 15% to 20% were seen once. The TCR comes from a man aged 50 or older with Graves' hyperthyroidism. Sequences were obtained from blood.

The CDR3 nucleotides read TGCGCCAGCAGCCCCGCCTTAAGTGAAAAACTGTTTTTT. Its translation: CASSPALSEKLFF. The chain combines TRBV4-1 with TRBJ1-4; D unresolved. The CDR3 spans 13 residues. The germline V gene encodes CDR1 MGHRA and CDR2 YSYEKL. The ends were cut back, 4 bases at V and 7 bases at J, with 10 bases in the middle.